Below, 27 T cell receptor beta chains from the same sample are listed, as sequenced in a study of Graves' ophthalmopathy and Graves' hyperthyroidism (dated 2018 in TCRdb). The run used an Illumina HiSeq 2000. TCR beta CDR3 regions were amplified from RNA transcripts for repertoire sequencing. HTBI primers and the Qiagen OneStep RT-PCR kit were used in a first-round RT-PCR, which was followed by a second-round multiplex PCR, size selection and purification. TCRdb trimmed public reads at Q25 via fastp, called clones via MiXCR and kept in-frame beta chains. Every CDR3 protein is listed once, alongside the most common genes and DNA of its rows. The sample table shows hundreds of thousands of distinct CDR3 sequences, and about a fifth are seen once. The top ten constitute approximately 7.7% of the sample. The sequenced sample was peripheral blood. The origin of the receptors is a woman aged 18-29 years with stable Graves' hyperthyroidism. Some clones in this sample may be carry-over from other donors' samples. Donor details come from another sample of the same person, matched by shared clones.

This clonotype was seen more than once but under ten times. The J gene is TRBJ1-2, the V gene TRBV3-1; D remains ambiguous. The germline CDR1 and CDR2 sequences are LGHDT and YNNKEL (reference sequence). CDR3 length: 16 amino acids. The V end lost 0 bases, the J end lost 0 bases, and 11 bases lay between the germline ends. The CDR3, as DNA: TGTGCCAGCAGCCAAGATGGTGTGGTAGCTAACTATGGCTACACCTTC. Protein sequence: CASSQDGVVANYGYTF.

This clonotype was picked up many times. J is TRBJ1-2 and V is TRBV12-3 or TRBV12-4; TRBD1 agrees at 7 bases. The V segment lost 6 bases and the J segment 6 bases; nucleotides outside the gene matches: 7. The CDR3 covers 13 residues. The CDR3 is CASSLRQGDGYTF. The CDR3 DNA reads as TGTGCCAGCAGCCTACGACAGGGCGATGGCTACACCTTC.

The rearrangement links TRBV3-1 to TRBJ2-7; D is unclear. The CDR3 consists of 13 residues. The V end lost 0 bases, the J end lost 1 base, and 4 bases lay between the germline ends. Per the germline V gene, CDR1 is LGHDT and CDR2 is YNNKEL (reference sequence). Here the CDR3 DNA reads TGTGCCAGCAGCCAAGAAAGTTCCTACGAGCAGTACTTC. It translates to CASSQESSYEQYF.

This clonotype was found many times. This chain connects TRBV4-1 to TRBJ2-7; D is unresolved. The length of the CDR3 is 15 residues. Deletions cut 0 bases from V and 1 base from J, with 10 bases between. Germline CDR1 and CDR2: MGHRA and YSYEKL. This chain's CDR3 is CASSQEATWSYEQYF. The CDR3 DNA follows: TGCGCCAGCAGCCAAGAAGCGACATGGTCCTACGAGCAGTACTTC.

The chain combines TRBV19 with TRBJ2-2; D is unclear. CDR1 is LNHDA and CDR2 is SQIVND in the germline V gene (reference sequence). This CDR3 has 14 residues. The V end lost 5 bases, the J end lost 5 bases, and 12 bases lay between the germline ends. The DNA of the CDR3 is TGTGCCAGTAGTCTGGGCCGGAGAACCGGGGAGCTGTTTTTT. This sequence encodes CASSLGRRTGELFF.

The sample holds many counts of this clonotype. The rearrangement uses TRBV20-1 and TRBJ1-1, with D possibly TRBD1 on 5 matching bases. Germline CDR1 is DFQATT and CDR2 is SNEGSKA (reference sequence). This CDR3 spans 13 amino acids. V lost 6 bases to trimming and J lost 4 bases, with 15 bases between them. The CDR3 sequence: CSAPRRGLTEAFF. CDR3 nucleotide sequence: TGCAGTGCCCCAAGGAGGGGACTCACTGAAGCTTTCTTT.

A remark on this clonotype: Germline is not matched at one junction end, which may reflect a read error. The chain recombines TRBV7-6 with TRBJ2-5; 7 nucleotides line up with TRBD2. Germline assignment: CDR1 SGHVS and CDR2 FNYEAQ. There are 13 residues in the CDR3. In DNA, the CDR3 is TGTGCTAGCAGCCACCGGGGGGAAGAGACCCAGTACTTC. Amino acids: CASSHRGEETQYF.

The rearrangement links TRBV28 to TRBJ2-2; D call uncertain. This CDR3 has 15 residues. Looked up from germline, CDR1 is MDHEN and CDR2 is SYDVKM. With 6 bases removed from V and 5 bases from J, the gap between germline ends came to 16 bases. The CDR3 DNA reads as TGTGCCAGCAGCCTAAAAGGGTGGTGGACCGGGGAGCTGTTTTTT. It encodes CASSLKGWWTGELFF.

This clonotype was seen ten or more times. V is TRBV5-1 and J is TRBJ2-7, with D possibly being TRBD2 (5 bases). Trimming pared 4 bases from V and 5 bases from J, leaving 16 bases between. This CDR3 region has 14 residues. CDR1 and CDR2 (germline): SGHRS, YFSETQ. CDR3 sequence: CASSPGHVGNEQYF. CDR3 DNA: TGCGCCAGCAGCCCAGGCCACGTCGGGAACGAGCAGTACTTC.

V gene TRBV20-1 combines with J gene TRBJ1-1; 7 nucleotides agree with TRBD1. The length of the CDR3 is 13 residues. V lost 4 bases and J lost 0; bases outside the gene matches: 2. Germline V gives CDR1 DFQATT, CDR2 SNEGSKA (reference sequence). The CDR3 loop is CSATGGLNTEAFF. CDR3 bases: TGCAGTGCTACAGGGGGTTTGAACACTGAAGCTTTCTTT.

This clonotype was recorded at least ten times. The V gene is TRBV20-1, the J gene TRBJ1-5; no firm D call. This CDR3 has 11 residues. V shed 3 bases and J shed 3 bases, with 3 bases lying between them. From germline, CDR1 is DFQATT and CDR2 SNEGSKA (reference sequence). The CDR3 DNA is TGCAGTGCTAGCAACAATCAGCCCCAGCATTTT. Its translation is CSASNNQPQHF.

This clonotype was observed a handful of times. V and J are TRBV27 and TRBJ1-1, with unresolved D. The CDR3 sequence is 11 residues long. The germline CDR1 and CDR2 sequences are MNHEY and SMNVEV (reference sequence). V shed 6 bases and J shed 7 bases, with 9 bases lying between them. This CDR3 is CASRDGGEAFF. In DNA form, the CDR3 reads TGTGCCAGCAGGGACGGAGGTGAAGCTTTCTTT.

This clonotype was observed at least ten times. J is TRBJ1-2 and V is TRBV5-1, with 10 bases aligning to TRBD1. This CDR3 has 16 amino acids. V dropped 3 bases and J dropped 4; count of bases not matched to a gene: 9. The germline CDR1 and CDR2 sequences are SGHRS and YFSETQ. The CDR3 nucleotides read TGCGCCAGCAGCTCCCTGGGACAGGGGATCATCTATGGCTACACCTTC. Translated, it gives CASSSLGQGIIYGYTF.

As for this clonotype: A read error is likely, as this CDR3 ends without the conserved phenylalanine or tryptophan. The DNA is left out, because the CDR3 cannot be placed on it with certainty; the CDR3 is given as TCRdb lists it. The genes are TRBV28 and TRBJ2-2; TRBD1, the table's D call, was not compared with the DNA. The CDR3 region is 14 residues in length, termini included. Germline values: CDR1 MDHEN, CDR2 SYDVKM. The CDR3 spells CASSRRELPGELCY.

In its sample, this clonotype was seen many times. Here the CDR3 reads CATSRGGSGSSYEQYF. The DNA of the CDR3 is TGTGCCACCAGCAGAGGTGGAAGCGGGAGCTCCTACGAGCAGTACTTC. The gene calls are TRBV15 and TRBJ2-7, with 8 positions matching TRBD2. Germline V gene data show CDR1 as LNHNV and CDR2 as YYDKDF (reference sequence). Trimming took 1 base from V and 0 from J; bases not matched to a gene: 5. CDR3 length: 16 amino acids.

This rearrangement joins TRBV30 to TRBJ2-5; D gene unclear. The CDR3 sequence is 13 residues long. Germline loops: CDR1 GTSNPN, CDR2 SVGIG (reference sequence). V shed 2 bases and J shed 5 bases, with 12 bases lying between them. The CDR3 loop is CAWSTHIRETQYF. For the CDR3, the DNA is TGTGCCTGGAGTACCCACATTCGGGAGACCCAGTACTTC.

At least ten counts were recorded for this clonotype. CDR3 in DNA: TGTGCCAGTAGTATCCGGGTGTACCAAGAGACCCAGTACTTC. It codes for CASSIRVYQETQYF. V is TRBV19 and J is TRBJ2-5; D remains ambiguous. This CDR3 has 14 residues. Per germline, CDR1 LNHDA and CDR2 SQIVND (reference sequence). Trimming took off 3 bases at V and 0 bases at J, with 8 bases between the two ends.

This clonotype was seen at least ten times. V gene TRBV7-9 combines with J gene TRBJ1-6; TRBD1 might be the D (5 bases). Germline CDR1 SEHNR, CDR2 FQNEAQ (reference sequence). This CDR3 has 14 amino acids. Trimming shortened V by 5 bases and J by 10 bases, and 15 bases separated the two germline ends. CDR3 DNA: TGTGCCAGCAGCCCACAGGACGCCGGGTCACCCCTCCACTTT. It translates to CASSPQDAGSPLHF.

In its sample, this clonotype was seen many times. The rearrangement uses TRBV12-3 or TRBV12-4 and TRBJ1-5; D might be TRBD1 (5 bases). This CDR3 comprises 12 residues. Trimming removed 6 bases from V and 7 bases from J, with 10 bases in between. Here the CDR3 DNA reads TGTGCCAGCAGACAGGAAGGGCAGCCCCAGCATTTT. Amino acid sequence: CASRQEGQPQHF.

This clonotype was detected many times. The chain couples TRBV28 to TRBJ2-5; D is unclear. The germline V gene encodes CDR1 MDHEN and CDR2 SYDVKM. The CDR3 has 15 amino acids. Trimming removed 6 bases at V and 2 bases at J, with 16 bases between. CDR3 sequence (DNA): TGTGCCAGCAGAGGCGCAGGTGCCCCACAAGAGACCCAGTACTTC. This encodes CASRGAGAPQETQYF.

This clonotype came up many times. The chain employs TRBV30 and TRBJ1-5, with 11 bases that match TRBD1. V lost 0 bases to trimming and J lost 5 bases; unmatched junction nucleotides: 0. The CDR3 spans 14 residues. Germline CDR1 GTSNPN, CDR2 SVGIG (reference sequence). The CDR3: CAWSVGQGDQPQHF. CDR3 coding DNA: TGTGCCTGGAGTGTGGGACAGGGGGATCAGCCCCAGCATTTT. Looking up the rest from reference TRBV30 and TRBJ1-5 gives the full variable domain: SQTIHQWPATLVQPVGSPLSLECTVEGTSNPNLYWYRQAAGRGLQLLFYSVGIGQISSEVPQNLSASRPQDRQFILSSKKLLLSDSGFYLCAWSVGQGDQPQHFGDGTRLSIL.

This clonotype appeared many times. The rearrangement uses TRBV5-6 and TRBJ1-6; 10 bases are a match to TRBD1. After removal of 4 bases from V and 9 bases from J, the junction contained 4 bases not matched to a gene. Germline lookup yields CDR1 SGHDT and CDR2 YYEEEE. This CDR3 comprises 14 residues. This chain's CDR3 is CASSPGQGSSPLHF. For the CDR3, the DNA is TGTGCCAGCAGCCCGGGACAGGGGAGTTCACCCCTCCACTTT. Using reference TRBV5-6 and TRBJ1-6 for the parts outside the CDR3, the full variable domain is DAGVTQSPTHLIKTRGQQVTLRCSPKSGHDTVSWYQQALGQGPQFIFQYYEEEERQRGNFPDRFSGHQFPNYSSELNVNALLLGDSALYLCASSPGQGSSPLHFGNGTRLTVT.

This clonotype was observed many times. J is TRBJ2-7 and V is TRBV29-1; D is perhaps TRBD2 (6 bases). V lost 3 bases and J 6 bases, leaving 21 bases between the germline ends. The germline V gene encodes CDR1 SQVTM and CDR2 ANQGSEA. This CDR3 contains 15 residues. The CDR3 loop reads CSVEENGAEEGEQYF. DNA for the CDR3: TGCAGCGTTGAGGAAAACGGAGCAGAGGAGGGCGAGCAGTACTTC.

This clonotype appeared many times. This chain's CDR3 is CAISEGGQPNYGYTF. For the CDR3, the DNA is TGTGCCATCAGTGAAGGAGGACAACCTAACTATGGCTACACCTTC. V and J are TRBV10-3 and TRBJ1-2; a possible D gene is TRBD1 (5 bases). Trimming took 3 bases from V and 0 from J, leaving 11 bases between them. Germline V gene lookup returns CDR1 ENHRY and CDR2 SYGVKD. The CDR3 loop spans 15 amino acids.

The chain is built from TRBV7-2 and TRBJ2-2; D is possibly TRBD1 (6 bases). The CDR3 is 15 residues long. V shed 3 bases and J shed 7 bases, with 15 bases lying between them. Germline CDR1 is SGHTA and CDR2 is FQGNSA. The CDR3 coding sequence is TGTGCCAGCAGCTTTACAGGGTTGATCGGCGGGGAGCTGTTTTTT. Its translation: CASSFTGLIGGELFF.

This clonotype was recorded at least ten times. The chain has TRBV12-3 or TRBV12-4 and TRBJ2-7; a possible D gene is TRBD2 (5 bases). This CDR3 comprises 15 residues. With 5 bases removed from V and 3 bases from J, the gap between germline ends came to 17 bases. CDR3 protein: CASSQTAEWVYEQYF. In DNA, the CDR3 is TGTGCCAGCAGTCAAACAGCGGAGTGGGTCTACGAGCAGTACTTC.

In this sample, this clonotype turned up many times. The V and J genes are TRBV12-3 or TRBV12-4 and TRBJ1-1; D remains ambiguous. The CDR3 runs 14 residues. V lost 6 bases and J 4 bases, leaving 15 bases between the germline ends. The CDR3 DNA follows: TGTGCCAGCAGCGTTCAGCCCATGACCACTGAAGCTTTCTTT. Protein product: CASSVQPMTTEAFF.